Reported below is one T cell receptor beta chain. Enrolment of Seattle patients took place during active infection, and they were followed longitudinally. This entry comes from a study of blood T cell repertoires in COVID-19. For the study at large: COVID-19 samples, acute and convalescent, were from the United States, Italy and Spain. T cells, B-cell-depleted T cells, or PBMCs provided the cDNA or gDNA that served as material.

Trimming cost V 1 base and J 6 bases, with 13 bases left between them. The CDR3 is 15 residues long. Germline values: CDR1 MDHEN, CDR2 SYDVKM. Clones were read by immunoSEQ multiplex PCR, and TCRdb kept only the in-frame ones, dropping some. The sample lists roughly 200,000 clones; 70% to 90% were seen once. The gene calls are TRBV28 and TRBJ1-5; D unresolved. Sequences were obtained from peripheral blood. The TCR comes from a person aged 65 to 85 with COVID-19, enrolled during active disease. The CDR3 DNA sequence: TGTGCCAGCAGTTTATCTTCCGGGGAGAGTCAGCCCCAGCATTTT. This codes for CASSLSSGESQPQHF.